This T cell receptor beta chain stems from a study of metastatic and nonmetastatic thyroid tumors. Study-level background: Repertoires from blood and tumor or nodule tissue of malignant and benign thyroid patients were compared.

Original handling: It was from CDR3 differences across clinicopathological groups that a distant-metastasis classifier for papillary thyroid cancer was built. Using MiXCR, TCRdb re-called clones from the PCR reads. The V and J calls were not made by the authors but by TCRdb's processing. The sample contains approximately 30,000 clones, roughly 4% of which appear only once. No treatment of any kind had been given to any patient before thyroid surgery. This clone occurred a few times. The antigen remains undetermined. Germline lookup yields CDR1 SGHRS and CDR2 YFSETQ. The CDR3 consists of 13 residues. The ends were cut back, 4 bases at V and 3 bases at J, with 10 bases in the middle. Overall study results and limits: Malignant thyroid tumors reportedly had TCR beta diversity that was significantly higher than in benign nodules, in blood and tumor.

The TCR was taken from a male donor with papillary thyroid cancer or a benign thyroid nodule (not recorded which). Some clones in this sample may be carry-over from other donors' samples. The sample was blood. This chain links TRBV5-1 with TRBJ2-5; D might be TRBD2 (6 bases). The CDR3 reads CASSKEGEETQYF. DNA of the CDR3: TGCGCCAGCAGCAAGGAGGGAGAAGAGACCCAGTACTTC. The variable domain in full, with the rest retrieved from reference TRBV5-1 and TRBJ2-5, is KAGVTQTPRYLIKTRGQQVTLSCSPISGHRSVSWYQQTPGQGLQFLFEYFSETQRNKGNFPGRFSGRQFSNSRSEMNVSTLELGDSALYLCASSKEGEETQYFGPGTRLLVL.